The next 29 T cell receptor beta chains were all read from a single sample in a study of OX40 agonist ivuxolimab in advanced cancers. The assay was immunoSEQ multiplex PCR, and TCRdb's table has in-frame clones only and misses some. The sample includes 35,000 to 45,000 clones, about four fifths of them seen just once. The sequencing used CD4+ or CD8+ T cells sorted from blood, collected in a trial of the OX40 agonist ivuxolimab. The source is an adult with an advanced solid tumor such as melanoma, head and neck, liver or kidney cancer.

The chain uses TRBV7-9 and TRBJ2-7; TRBD1 agrees at 9 bases. Germline CDR1 and CDR2: SEHNR and FQNEAQ (reference sequence). The CDR3 consists of 14 residues. The junction had 5 bases not matched to a gene; V was cut back by 5 bases and J by 3 bases. CDR3 nucleotide sequence: TGTGCCAGCAGCCCGCCGGGACAGGGCTACGAGCAGTACTTC. Protein: CASSPPGQGYEQYF.

The V gene is TRBV5-1, the J gene TRBJ1-1; 7 nucleotides agree with TRBD1. The CDR3 is 13 amino acids. Germline V gene lookup returns CDR1 SGHRS and CDR2 YFSETQ. With 4 bases clipped from V and 1 base from J, the junction kept 1 base outside the gene matches. The CDR3 DNA is TGCGCCAGCAGCGGGACAGAGAACACTGAAGCTTTCTTT. Its translation: CASSGTENTEAFF.

This clone appeared a few times. V usage is TRBV2 and J usage is TRBJ1-1; D uncertain. The CDR3 contains 13 residues. The V gene's germline CDR1 is SNHLY and CDR2 FYNNEI. The V gene lost 6 bases and the J gene lost 3 bases, with 11 bases spanning the gap. In DNA form, the CDR3 reads TGTGCCAGCAGCCTTACAGAGTACACTGAAGCTTTCTTT. This sequence encodes CASSLTEYTEAFF.

This clone was detected only once. This chain connects TRBV9 to TRBJ2-5; D could derive from TRBD1 or TRBD2 (6 bases each). The J call may be wrong; the DNA end is better matched by TRBJ2-7. The germline CDR1 and CDR2 sequences are SGDLS and YYNGEE. This CDR3 spans 14 amino acids. As DNA, the CDR3 is TGTGCCAGCAGCGTTGGGGGGCTGGGCTACGAGCAGTACTTC. Its translation is CASSVGGLGYEQYF.

V and J are TRBV27 and TRBJ2-3; the match to TRBD2 covers 12 bases. CDR3 length: 18 residues. The germline gives CDR1 MNHEY, CDR2 SMNVEV (reference sequence). Unmatched junction bases numbered 12, after V lost 7 bases and J lost 1 base. Here the CDR3 reads CASTPLAGGLVRTDTQYF. The CDR3 DNA is TGTGCCAGCACCCCCCTAGCGGGAGGGTTGGTACGCACAGATACGCAGTATTTT.

V and J are TRBV7-3 and TRBJ2-3; D is perhaps TRBD2 (6 bases). CDR1 is SGHTA and CDR2 is FQGTGA in the germline V gene. V dropped 0 bases and J dropped 0 bases, with 10 bases sitting between them. The CDR3 spans 16 residues. DNA of the CDR3: TGTGCCAGCAGCTTAACGAGGGACTCGAGCACAGATACGCAGTATTTT. It is translated as CASSLTRDSSTDTQYF.

This chain uses TRBV7-2 with TRBJ1-4; D is undetermined. The CDR3 spans 13 residues. Trimming stripped 3 bases from V and 2 bases from J, with 4 bases between. Germline-derived CDR1 and CDR2 are SGHTA and FQGNSA. CDR3 region: CASSFGTNEKLFF. CDR3 DNA sequence: TGTGCCAGCAGCTTTGGGACTAATGAAAAACTGTTTTTT.

The chain couples TRBV5-1 to TRBJ1-1; D is uncertain. Germline values: CDR1 SGHRS, CDR2 YFSETQ. V dropped 4 bases and J dropped 2 bases, with 15 bases sitting between them. The CDR3 is 15 amino acids. CDR3 loop: CASSGSFRPNTEAFF. The CDR3 nucleotides are TGCGCCAGCAGCGGCAGCTTCAGGCCCAACACTGAAGCTTTCTTT.

This clone was seen just once. V and J are TRBV15 and TRBJ2-3; TRBD2 matches 8 bases. The J segment lost 3 bases and the V segment lost 8 bases, leaving 10 bases of the junction unmatched. Germline V gene data show CDR1 as LNHNV and CDR2 as YYDKDF (reference sequence). The CDR3 sequence is 15 residues long. CDR3 residues: CATSPGLETTDTQYF. As DNA, the CDR3 is TGTGCCACCTCACCGGGACTAGAGACTACAGATACGCAGTATTTT.

The chain employs TRBV25-1 and TRBJ2-1, with D tentatively TRBD2 (6 bases). The germline V gene encodes CDR1 MGHDK and CDR2 SYGVNS. The V and J ends lost 1 base and 2 bases respectively, with 9 bases between them. This CDR3 has 15 amino acids. The CDR3 region is CASSELSGAYNEQFF. The CDR3 nucleotides are TGTGCCAGCAGTGAATTATCGGGGGCCTACAATGAGCAGTTCTTC. The whole variable domain, filled in from reference TRBV25-1 and TRBJ2-1, reads EADIYQTPRYLVIGTGKKITLECSQTMGHDKMYWYQQDPGMELHLIHYSYGVNSTEKGDLSSESTVSRIRTEHFPLTLESARPSHTSQYLCASSELSGAYNEQFFGPGTRLTVL.

This chain uses TRBV20-1 with TRBJ1-1; 9 bases match TRBD1. Per the germline V gene, CDR1 is DFQATT and CDR2 is SNEGSKA (reference sequence). This CDR3 is built from 11 residues. After removal of 5 bases from V and 11 bases from J, the junction contained 6 bases not matched to a gene. CDR3 bases: TGCAGTGCTTCATCAGACAGGGGGGCTTTCTTT. Amino acid sequence: CSASSDRGAFF.

The chain has TRBV29-1 and TRBJ2-1, with 9 bases aligning to TRBD2. CDR1 is SQVTM, CDR2 ANQGSEA, per germline. The CDR3 runs 13 residues. Trimming removed 6 bases from V and 6 bases from J; junction bases left unmatched: 6. The CDR3 region is CSVEAGGSNEQFF. The CDR3 bases are TGCAGCGTCGAGGCGGGGGGGAGCAATGAGCAGTTCTTC.

As concerns this clone: The sample holds other DNA sequences that translate to the same CDR3. The chain is built from TRBV7-9 and TRBJ1-4; no clear D gene. V was cut by 2 bases and J by 8 bases, with 6 bases left in between. CDR1 is SEHNR, CDR2 FQNEAQ, per germline (reference sequence). The CDR3 runs to 12 residues. The CDR3 here is CASSLSGEKLFF. The CDR3 DNA follows: TGTGCCAGCAGCTTAAGTGGGGAAAAACTGTTTTTT.

The chain uses TRBV5-6 and TRBJ1-1; weak D call: TRBD1 (5 bases). V gave up 4 bases and J gave up 5 bases, with 12 bases separating them. Germline loops: CDR1 SGHDT, CDR2 YYEEEE. The length of the CDR3 is 13 residues. Here the CDR3 DNA reads TGTGCCAGCAGCCCGGCCGGGGGGACTGAAGCTTTCTTT. Its protein product is CASSPAGGTEAFF.

This rearrangement joins TRBV15 to TRBJ2-3; D is possibly TRBD2 (5 bases). Germline V gene sequence: CDR1 LNHNV, CDR2 YYDKDF (reference sequence). The CDR3 runs 15 residues. V lost 0 bases to trimming and J lost 3 bases, with 10 bases between them. The CDR3 DNA reads TGTGCCACCAGCAGAGAGGCTACGGGGACAGATACGCAGTATTTT. It translates to CATSREATGTDTQYF.

The chain links TRBV18 to TRBJ2-4; 8 bases are a match to TRBD1. CDR1 and CDR2 from the germline V gene are KGHSH and LQKENI. Germline trimming cut 3 bases from V and 6 bases from J; bases unmatched to any gene: 4. The CDR3 loop spans 14 amino acids. The CDR3 region is CASSPPDRGNIQYF. The DNA for the CDR3 is TGTGCCAGCTCACCGCCCGACAGGGGAAACATTCAGTACTTC.

This clone was detected only once. The V gene is TRBV5-4, the J gene TRBJ1-6; D call uncertain. V gave up 5 bases and J gave up 0 bases, with 9 bases separating them. The CDR3 extends over 15 amino acids. Germline CDR1 and CDR2: SGHNT and YYREEE (reference sequence). The CDR3 reads CASRDASSYNSPLHF. The CDR3 DNA reads as TGTGCCAGCAGGGACGCGAGCTCCTATAATTCACCCCTCCACTTT.

The chain joins TRBV4-3 to TRBJ1-2; TRBD1 is a possible D gene (5 bases). The ends were cut back, 0 bases at V and 7 bases at J, with 12 bases in the middle. CDR3 length equals 14 residues. Looked up from germline, CDR1 is LGHNA and CDR2 is YSLEER. The CDR3 here is CASSQDLGTSGYTF. The CDR3 nucleotides read TGCGCCAGCAGCCAAGATTTAGGGACTAGTGGCTACACCTTC.

Of note for this clone: One end of the junction fails to match germline, which may point to a read error. The CDR3 sequence: CANSEQMGGGNQPQHF. CDR3 sequence (DNA): TGTGCCAACAGTGAACAGATGGGTGGTGGCAATCAGCCCCAGCATTTT. V usage is TRBV6-1 and J usage is TRBJ1-5; D gene uncertain. The CDR3 is 16 residues long. Germline lookup yields CDR1 MNHNS and CDR2 SASEGT.

The chain has TRBV5-4 and TRBJ2-6, with D unclear. Germline V gene data show CDR1 as SGHNT and CDR2 as YYREEE (reference sequence). There are 16 residues in the CDR3. Trimming took off 7 bases at V and 0 bases at J, with 14 bases between the two ends. The CDR3 loop is CASSLDGPSGANVLTF. The CDR3 bases are TGTGCCAGCTCCTTGGACGGACCCTCTGGGGCCAACGTCCTGACTTTC.

The count of this clone is one. The chain joins TRBV7-8 to TRBJ1-5; 7 bases are a match to TRBD1. V lost 1 base, J lost 4 bases, and 1 base stayed unmatched. CDR3 length equals 14 residues. The germline gives CDR1 SGHVS, CDR2 FQNEAQ. The CDR3, as DNA: TGTGCCAGCAGCTTAGGGGACAGTAATCAGCCCCAGCATTTT. Encoded protein: CASSLGDSNQPQHF.

This chain joins TRBV28 and TRBJ1-5; perhaps TRBD1 as D (6 bases). Germline values: CDR1 MDHEN, CDR2 SYDVKM. This CDR3 region has 14 residues. The ends were cut back, 6 bases at V and 3 bases at J, with 12 bases in the middle. DNA of the CDR3: TGTGCCAGCAGGAGACAGGCCGACAATCAGCCCCAGCATTTT. Translation gives CASRRQADNQPQHF.

This rearrangement joins TRBV5-6 to TRBJ2-5; D is unresolved. Trimming took off 2 bases at V and 5 bases at J, with 10 bases between the two ends. CDR3 size: 13 residues. CDR1 and CDR2 (germline): SGHDT, YYEEEE. Here the CDR3 DNA reads TGTGCCAGCAGCTTTTTATATTCGGAGACCCAGTACTTC. Its protein product is CASSFLYSETQYF.

V is TRBV9 and J is TRBJ2-3; 10 nucleotides match TRBD2. Trimming cost V 2 bases and J 7 bases; bases outside gene matches: 10. The CDR3 contains 16 residues. CDR1 SGDLS and CDR2 YYNGEE come from the germline V gene. The CDR3 DNA sequence: TGTGCCAGCAGCGTCGGACTAGCGGTGACTACCTATACGCAGTATTTT. Translating gives CASSVGLAVTTYTQYF.

The chain employs TRBV4-1 and TRBJ2-7, with D perhaps assigned TRBD1 or TRBD2 (5 bases each). Trimming took off 3 bases at V and 3 bases at J, with 12 bases between the two ends. CDR3 length: 14 amino acids. Germline values: CDR1 MGHRA, CDR2 YSYEKL. CDR3 DNA: TGCGCCAGCAGCCATCCCCGGGACGGCTACGAGCAGTACTTC. It is translated as CASSHPRDGYEQYF.

This clone was detected only a few times. The V and J genes are TRBV7-2 and TRBJ2-3, with TRBD2 identical over 12 bases. Germline CDR1 reads SGHTA; CDR2 reads FQGNSA. V was pared by 5 bases and J by 5 bases, with 8 bases of the junction left unmatched. The length of the CDR3 is 16 residues. CDR3: CASSRSSGGAGDTQYF. The CDR3 region has the DNA TGTGCCAGCAGCCGATCTAGCGGGGGGGCGGGAGATACGCAGTATTTT.

The genes are TRBV28 and TRBJ2-3, with 12 bases fitting TRBD2. Trimming removed 5 bases from V and 4 bases from J; junction bases left unmatched: 7. The CDR3 totals 16 residues. Germline V gives CDR1 MDHEN, CDR2 SYDVKM. This chain's CDR3 is CASSPLAGGESDTQYF. The CDR3 nucleotides are TGTGCCAGCAGTCCACTAGCGGGAGGTGAATCAGATACGCAGTATTTT. The full variable domain, in which reference TRBV28 and TRBJ2-3 provide the parts outside the CDR3, is DVKVTQSSRYLVKRTGEKVFLECVQDMDHENMFWYRQDPGLGLRLIYFSYDVKMKEKGDIPEGYSVSREKKERFSLILESASTNQTSMYLCASSPLAGGESDTQYFGPGTRLTVL.

The rearrangement links TRBV18 to TRBJ2-2; D is perhaps TRBD1 (6 bases). The length of the CDR3 is 14 residues. Trimming shortened V by 2 bases and J by 4 bases, and 8 bases separated the two germline ends. CDR1 is KGHSH, CDR2 LQKENI, per germline. The CDR3 bases are TGTGCCAGCTCACCAAAACAGGGCACCGGGGAGCTGTTTTTT. Protein: CASSPKQGTGELFF. The whole variable domain, filled in from reference TRBV18 and TRBJ2-2, reads NAGVMQNPRHLVRRRGQEARLRCSPMKGHSHVYWYRQLPEEGLKFMVYLQKENIIDESGMPKERFSAEFPKEGPSILRIQQVVRGDSAAYFCASSPKQGTGELFFGEGSRLTVL.

The CDR3 loop reads CAISDRSTGASGDIQYF. The CDR3 nucleotides are TGTGCCATCAGTGACCGTTCTACAGGGGCCTCAGGGGACATTCAGTACTTC. The chain recombines TRBV10-3 with TRBJ2-4, with 7 bases lining up with TRBD1. Germline V gene lookup returns CDR1 ENHRY and CDR2 SYGVKD. V was clipped by 3 bases and J by 8 bases; unmatched bases: 16. The CDR3 covers 17 residues.